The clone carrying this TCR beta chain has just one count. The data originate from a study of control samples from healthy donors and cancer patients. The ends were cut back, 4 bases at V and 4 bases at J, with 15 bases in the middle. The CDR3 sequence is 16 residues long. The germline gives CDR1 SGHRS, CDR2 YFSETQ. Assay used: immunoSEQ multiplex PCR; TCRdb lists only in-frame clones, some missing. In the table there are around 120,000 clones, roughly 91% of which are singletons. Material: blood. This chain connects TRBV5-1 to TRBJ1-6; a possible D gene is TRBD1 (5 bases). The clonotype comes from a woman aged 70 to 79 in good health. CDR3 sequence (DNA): TGCGCCAGCAGCCCCGGGGACGGGGGGTATAATTCACCCCTCCACTTT. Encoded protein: CASSPGDGGYNSPLHF.